Listed here is a single TCR beta chain. The CDR3 runs 15 residues. V was clipped by 2 bases and J by 3 bases, with 11 bases between them. Germline loops: CDR1 SGHTA, CDR2 FQGNSA. Original methodology: The assay estimated nucleated cells by amplifying reference gene primers. Clones were read by immunoSEQ multiplex PCR, and TCRdb kept only the in-frame ones, dropping some. V, J and clone size are those of that table, while D and trimming were read from the DNA. The sample includes under 350,000 clones, roughly 85% of them seen just once. This record belongs to a study of blood T cell repertoires in COVID-19. Study information: The United States, Italy and Spain were the sources of the acute and convalescent COVID-19 samples.

Input material: peripheral blood. The V and J genes are TRBV7-2 and TRBJ2-4; D not resolved. The sequence came from a woman aged 45 to 65 who had recovered from COVID-19. DNA for the CDR3: TGTGCCAGCAGCTTAACGGTAGCCGGCAAAAACATTCAGTACTTC. Translated: CASSLTVAGKNIQYF.